This TCR beta chain was observed in a study of technical replicates of blood from a handful of donors. Profiling relied on immunoSEQ multiplex PCR, and the TCRdb table lists in-frame clones only, not all of them. Here the sample spans 75,000 to 90,000 clones, approximately 95% being singletons. Germline V gene sequence: CDR1 MNHNS, CDR2 SASEGT. The CDR3 totals 15 residues. V was shortened by 8 bases and J by 1 base, with 15 bases between the two germline ends. This chain joins TRBV6-1 and TRBJ2-1; maybe TRBD1 (6 bases). The source material was T cells isolated from PBMCs. The sequence derives from a human donor in good health. Here the CDR3 DNA reads TGTGCCAGCGGCCGGGACACGGCATCCTACAATGAGCAGTTCTTC. Its translation: CASGRDTASYNEQFF.